The source of this T cell receptor (beta chain) is a study of neurological immune-mediated disorders. In its sample, this clonotype was seen many times. Its specificity is not known. One entry per CDR3 protein, called by TCRdb with MiXCR from the 5' RACE reads. The table records about 44,000 distinct CDR3 sequences, about 6.9% of them present only once. Germline V CDR1 and CDR2: ENHRY, SYGVKD. V was pared by 7 bases and J by 7 bases, with 13 bases between. The CDR3 runs 13 residues. General study findings and limits: No CDR3 amino acid sequences were shared by expanded clones across subjects, suggesting private repertoires in all groups.

The sample taken for sequencing was CD4+ T cells from blood. The V call is TRBV10-3, the J call TRBJ1-4; no definite D call. The TCR originated in a woman in her thirties or forties in good health. CDR3 sequence: CAITPESGEKLFF. CDR3 in DNA: TGTGCCATCACCCCGGAATCGGGTGAAAAACTGTTTTTT.